This TCR beta chain stems from a study of cytomegalovirus exposure and HLA in healthy donors. The CDR3 has 15 amino acids. CDR1 is SGHTA, CDR2 FQGTGA, per germline. J was trimmed by 7 bases and V by 2 bases; bases with no gene match: 6. In the PCR, 60 Vbeta and 13 Jbeta primers were used. Only in-frame clones appear in the TCRdb table, and some are missing; sequencing was by immunoSEQ multiplex PCR. The sample shows more than 110,000 clones, 75% to 80% of them seen only once. The V and J genes are TRBV7-3 and TRBJ2-2; 8 bases agree with TRBD1. The specimen was PBMCs. This sequence originates from a male donor in good health and CMV-seronegative. CDR3 amino acids: CASSLGQGADGELFF. The CDR3 DNA is TGTGCCAGCAGCTTAGGGCAGGGGGCTGACGGGGAGCTGTTTTTT.